Each of the 27 T cell receptor beta chains below was sequenced from the same sample in a study of T cells expressing NK-cell markers. TCRdb re-called the 5' RACE reads and catalogs CDR3 proteins one per entry, DNA excluded. This sample's clone table lists approximately 380,000 distinct CDR3 sequences. The material sequenced was blood T cells: a sorted CD56 or NKG2C T cell subset, CD4+ or CD8+ T cells, or bulk PBMC T cells (not recorded which). Source of these receptors: a man aged 18 to 69 in good health.

The rearrangement uses TRBV5-1 and TRBJ2-4; absent DNA, TCRdb's TRBD1 call cannot be checked. Germline V CDR1 and CDR2: SGHRS, YFSETQ. The CDR3 is 15 amino acids. This chain's CDR3 is CASSLDPGMKNIQYF. Full variable domain (rest looked up from reference TRBV5-1 and TRBJ2-4): KAGVTQTPRYLIKTRGQQVTLSCSPISGHRSVSWYQQTPGQGLQFLFEYFSETQRNKGNFPGRFSGRQFSNSRSEMNVSTLELGDSALYLCASSLDPGMKNIQYFGAGTRLSVL.

The rearrangement uses TRBV7-7 and TRBJ2-2; TCRdb designates TRBD1, a call that cannot be tested without DNA. CDR3 size: 12 residues. Germline CDR1 SSHAT, CDR2 FNYEAQ (reference sequence). The CDR3 here is CASGVQAGELFF.

The chain couples TRBV5-1 to TRBJ2-5; TCRdb's D call of TRBD1 is untestable without DNA. The CDR3 runs to 14 residues. CDR1 and CDR2 (germline): SGHRS, YFSETQ. CDR3: CASSPQTGRETQYF.

The genes are TRBV6-1 and TRBJ2-7; the TRBD1 assignment by TCRdb is unverifiable without DNA. Germline loops: CDR1 MNHNS, CDR2 SASEGT. This CDR3 region has 14 residues. The CDR3: CASSRDRNSYEQYF.

This chain uses TRBV13 with TRBJ1-1; with no DNA, the TCRdb D assignment of TRBD1 cannot be verified. The CDR3 runs 14 residues. Germline CDR1 and CDR2: PRHDT and FYEKMQ (reference sequence). The CDR3 loop reads CASSPGQRGTEAFF.

The V call is TRBV12-3 or TRBV12-4, the J call TRBJ1-4. This CDR3 has 13 residues. This chain's CDR3 is CASTSGPVEKLFF.

V and J are TRBV1 and TRBJ1-1; the TCRdb D gene call, TRBD1, has no DNA to confirm it. TRBV1 is a pseudogene segment. The CDR3 is made up of 14 amino acids. CDR3: CTSSQAGVHTEAFF.

The chain couples TRBV3-1 to TRBJ2-2; TCRdb gives TRBD1 as the D gene, but with no DNA this cannot be confirmed. The CDR3 covers 16 residues. CDR1 and CDR2 from the germline V gene are LGHDT and YNNKEL (reference sequence). The CDR3 loop is CASRHNGQANTGELFF.

The rearrangement links TRBV18 to TRBJ1-1; there is no DNA to check the TCRdb D call of TRBD1. The length of the CDR3 is 16 residues. The V gene's germline CDR1 is KGHSH and CDR2 LQKENI. The CDR3 loop is CASSPAHSGGNTEAFF.

This rearrangement joins TRBV5-1 to TRBJ2-4; TCRdb outputs TRBD2, but without DNA this stays unchecked. The CDR3 loop spans 14 amino acids. Germline CDR1 is SGHRS and CDR2 is YFSETQ. The CDR3: CASSIGGARNIQYF. The complete variable domain, with remaining parts taken from reference TRBV5-1 and TRBJ2-4, reads KAGVTQTPRYLIKTRGQQVTLSCSPISGHRSVSWYQQTPGQGLQFLFEYFSETQRNKGNFPGRFSGRQFSNSRSEMNVSTLELGDSALYLCASSIGGARNIQYFGAGTRLSVL.

V and J are TRBV9 and TRBJ2-7; there is no DNA to check the TCRdb D call of TRBD1. The germline V gene encodes CDR1 SGDLS and CDR2 YYNGEE. The CDR3 is made up of 14 amino acids. CDR3 sequence reads: CASSVRGWGYEQYF.

V usage is TRBV20-1 and J usage is TRBJ2-2; TCRdb indicates TRBD1, and absent DNA this call remains unverified. The germline gives CDR1 DFQATT, CDR2 SNEGSKA (reference sequence). The CDR3 extends over 15 amino acids. CDR3 protein: CSARASQVNTGELFF.

The chain has TRBV3-1 and TRBJ1-5; absent DNA, TCRdb's TRBD1 call cannot be checked. CDR3 length equals 16 residues. Germline V gene sequence: CDR1 LGHDT, CDR2 YNNKEL (reference sequence). CDR3 protein: CASSHGGSYSNQPQHF.

The V and J genes are TRBV29-1 and TRBJ1-2; there is no DNA to check the TCRdb D call of TRBD1. Germline V gives CDR1 SQVTM, CDR2 ANQGSEA. The CDR3 contains 12 residues. The chain's CDR3 is CSVEGDHYGYTF.

This chain links TRBV5-1 with TRBJ2-7; the D call from TCRdb, TRBD2, cannot be confirmed without DNA. The CDR3 loop spans 13 amino acids. Germline V gives CDR1 SGHRS, CDR2 YFSETQ. This CDR3 reads CASRVAINWEQYF.

V and J are TRBV18 and TRBJ2-5; without DNA, the TCRdb call of TRBD1 cannot be checked. Germline lookup yields CDR1 KGHSH and CDR2 LQKENI. The CDR3 is made up of 15 amino acids. This CDR3 reads CASSPPDRFGETQYF.

V is TRBV6-1 and J is TRBJ2-7; TCRdb's assignment of TRBD2 cannot be checked, as there is no DNA. Germline V gives CDR1 MNHNS, CDR2 SASEGT. The CDR3 loop spans 13 amino acids. CDR3 sequence reads: CASARGLNYEQYF.

The CDR3 region is CASSHNPASGITYEQYF. This rearrangement joins TRBV11-2 to TRBJ2-7; TCRdb's D call of TRBD2 is untestable without DNA. Germline V CDR1 and CDR2: SGHAT, FQNNGV. This CDR3 is 17 amino acids long.

This sequence joins TRBV15 and TRBJ1-3; the D call from TCRdb, TRBD1, cannot be confirmed without DNA. CDR1 is LNHNV, CDR2 YYDKDF, per germline (reference sequence). The CDR3 extends over 15 amino acids. CDR3 in amino acids: CATSIRQGSGNTIYF.

The gene calls are TRBV18 and TRBJ2-3; TCRdb's assignment of TRBD2 cannot be checked, as there is no DNA. Looked up from germline, CDR1 is KGHSH and CDR2 is LQKENI. The CDR3 sequence is 15 residues long. This chain's CDR3 is CASSRLAGGQDTQYF.

The chain has TRBV4-2 and TRBJ2-7. CDR1 and CDR2 from the germline V gene are LGHNA and YNFKEQ. The CDR3 covers 15 residues. CDR3 region: CASSQAHDKAYEQYF.

The chain is built from TRBV6-6 and TRBJ2-7; the TRBD2 assignment by TCRdb is unverifiable without DNA. The CDR3 sequence is 13 residues long. Looked up from germline, CDR1 is MNHNY and CDR2 is SVGAGI (reference sequence). This CDR3 reads CASREGGAYEQYF.

The chain has TRBV2 and TRBJ2-3; TCRdb names TRBD1, which stays unverified in the absence of DNA. Germline loops: CDR1 SNHLY, CDR2 FYNNEI. This CDR3 contains 15 residues. The CDR3 reads CATTAGTGSTDTQYF.

The V and J genes are TRBV12-3 or TRBV12-4 and TRBJ2-2; TCRdb calls TRBD2, which cannot be checked without DNA. This CDR3 has 15 amino acids. The CDR3 reads CASRDSSAGAGELFF.

This chain connects TRBV7-9 to TRBJ1-1. Germline CDR1 reads SEHNR; CDR2 reads FQNEAQ (reference sequence). The length of the CDR3 is 12 residues. CDR3 loop: CASSRHISEAFF.

The chain employs TRBV29-1 and TRBJ2-1; TCRdb's assignment of TRBD1 cannot be checked, as there is no DNA. This CDR3 has 15 amino acids. In germline, CDR1 is SQVTM, CDR2 ANQGSEA. The CDR3: CSVATGPSSYNEQFF.

The gene calls are TRBV14 and TRBJ2-7; TCRdb reports TRBD2, a call that lacks DNA to check it against. Germline V gene lookup returns CDR1 SGHDN and CDR2 FVKESK. The CDR3 is made up of 16 amino acids. The CDR3 sequence: CASSQDRVTAVNEQYF.